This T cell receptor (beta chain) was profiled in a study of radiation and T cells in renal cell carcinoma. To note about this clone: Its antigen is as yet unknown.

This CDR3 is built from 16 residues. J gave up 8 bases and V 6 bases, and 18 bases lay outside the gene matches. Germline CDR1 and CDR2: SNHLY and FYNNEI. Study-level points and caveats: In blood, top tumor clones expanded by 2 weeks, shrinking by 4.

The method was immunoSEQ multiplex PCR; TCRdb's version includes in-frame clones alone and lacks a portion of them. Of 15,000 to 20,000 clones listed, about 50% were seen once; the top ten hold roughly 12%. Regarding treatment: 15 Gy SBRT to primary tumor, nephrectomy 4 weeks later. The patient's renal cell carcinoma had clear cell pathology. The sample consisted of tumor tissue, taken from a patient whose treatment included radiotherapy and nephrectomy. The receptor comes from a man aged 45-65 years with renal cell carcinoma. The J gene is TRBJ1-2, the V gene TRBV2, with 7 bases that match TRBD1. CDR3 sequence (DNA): TGTGCCAGCAGAGAAATCGCAAACCGACAGGGTGGGGGCTACACCTTC. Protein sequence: CASREIANRQGGGYTF.